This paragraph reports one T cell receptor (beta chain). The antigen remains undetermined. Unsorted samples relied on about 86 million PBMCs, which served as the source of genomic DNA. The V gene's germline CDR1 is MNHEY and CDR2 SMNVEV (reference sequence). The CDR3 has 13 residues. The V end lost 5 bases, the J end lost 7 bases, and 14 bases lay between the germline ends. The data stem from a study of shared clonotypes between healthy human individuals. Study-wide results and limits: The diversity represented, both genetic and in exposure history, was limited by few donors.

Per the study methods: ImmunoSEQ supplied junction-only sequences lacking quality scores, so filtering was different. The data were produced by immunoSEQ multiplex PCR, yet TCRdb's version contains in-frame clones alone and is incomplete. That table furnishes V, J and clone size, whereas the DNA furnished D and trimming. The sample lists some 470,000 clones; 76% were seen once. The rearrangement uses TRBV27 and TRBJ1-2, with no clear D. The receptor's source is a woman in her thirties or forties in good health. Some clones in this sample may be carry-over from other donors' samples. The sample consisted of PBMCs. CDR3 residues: CASSPTHAIGYTF. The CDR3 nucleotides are TGTGCCAGCAGTCCCACCCACGCGATTGGCTACACCTTC.